This T cell receptor (beta chain) was observed in a study of T cells in Graves' hyperthyroidism and ophthalmopathy (dated by TCRdb to about 2019). Study-level background: Peripheral blood samples were taken at initial diagnosis, before any treatment was given. Whether ophthalmopathy could be predicted prospectively was tested in an independent validation cohort made up of approximately 19 hyperthyroidism patients plus 17 patients who later progressed to ophthalmopathy. After blood sampling, hyperthyroidism patients were treated with methimazole at a starting dose of 30 mg daily, and ophthalmopathy patients were treated with high-dose intravenous methylprednisolone. TCR V-J signatures able to tell the groups apart were searched for in a discovery cohort of 100 patients, of whom approximately 40 had Graves' ophthalmopathy and about 60 had stable Graves' hyperthyroidism. The study also compared thyroid tissue and blood T-cell repertoires from roughly six Graves' hyperthyroidism patients. The roughly 100 discovery patients were randomly divided into training and test sets at a 7:3 ratio. The paper reports TCR Vbeta CDR3 sequencing of some 140 peripheral blood samples: under 45 ophthalmopathy, fewer than 80 hyperthyroidism and approximately 17 progressor patients.

The TCR beta CDR3 regions were amplified from the RNA transcripts. For the first round of RT-PCR on the TCR CDR3, the HTBI primer set was used together with the Qiagen OneStep RT-PCR kit. A second multiplex PCR round built the libraries, followed by size selection and purification. Paired-end sequencing of the libraries was performed with 100 bp reads on an Illumina HiSeq2000. The paper's data handling went like this. SOAPnuke was used to process the raw data, throwing out any read that contained adapters or uncalled bases, had a mean Phred below 15, or lacked an exact constant-primer or identifier match. High-quality paired reads were merged with COPE v1.2.5, and unique nucleotide sequences were defined as clonotypes. MiTCR v1.1 was used to align clonotypes to the IMGT TRBV, TRBD and TRBJ reference segments. Analysis was restricted to V-J combinations with a frequency above 0.0001, which covered over 98% of repertoires. The TCS score was defined as F50 (clonal expansion) divided by E x V (chaos), with BLOSUM62-based TCRdist calculated between CDR3 peptides within each V-J. Welch's t-statistics and random forest reduced around 550 V-J features to under 15, which were used in a naive Bayes classifier (R e1071). Starting from the raw public reads, TCRdb applied fastp trimming at Q25, assembled clones with MiXCR and retained in-frame beta chains. Identical CDR3 protein sequences are pooled into one entry, listed with their most common genes and DNA. TCRdb assigned the V and J calls; the authors' analysis was not used. The sample table contains roughly 580,000 distinct CDR3 sequences; only one count was recorded for 14% of them. More than 4.5% of the sample belongs to the ten largest clones.

Regarding this clonotype: What antigen it recognizes has not been identified. No base quality values were provided; no much bigger clone lies one nucleotide off.

Overall results and qualifications from the work: During validation, the model predicted progression to ophthalmopathy a median of around 6 months ahead of onset, with roughly 65% sensitivity and almost 75% specificity. Most expanded thyroid clonotypes (frequency above 0.001) were also detected in blood, suggesting blood repertoires may reflect thyroid immune responses. Sample size was not statistically predetermined, and investigators were not blinded to group allocation. In cross-validation, a model built on a 13 V-J signature told ophthalmopathy apart from stable hyperthyroidism with just under 90% sensitivity and approximately 84% specificity, and in testing the same model reached 80%/75%.

From cysteine to phenylalanine, the CDR3 is 13 amino acids long. The entry retains the CDR3 DNA only, 39 bases that are in frame from base 1. At the junction V is shortened by 10 bases and J by 1 base; bases outside the gene matches: 5. Looking up the germline V gene yields CDR1 MDHEN and CDR2 SYDVKM. Hyperthyroidism patients were newly diagnosed, with disease duration under 2 months, and aged 18 to 65 years. Any patient with an uncontrolled infection, another autoimmune disease, pregnancy or lactation was excluded. Diagnoses were based on clinical symptoms, serum thyroxine and TRAb, thyroid ultrasound and orbital computed tomography. Blood from progressor patients was drawn when they were first diagnosed with hyperthyroidism, before any ophthalmopathy symptoms appeared. PBMCs were isolated from about 9.2 ml of fresh peripheral blood by Ficoll-Paque density gradient centrifugation. Progressor patients were defined as those initially diagnosed with Graves' hyperthyroidism in whom ophthalmopathy developed during follow-up. Trizol reagent was used to extract total RNA, and RNA quality was then checked on an Agilent 2100 Bioanalyzer.

In this chain, TRBV28 is recombined with TRBJ1-2, with 8 junctional bases fitting TRBD1. The specimen was blood. The receptor's source is a woman between 25 and 40 years old with Graves' hyperthyroidism that later progressed to Graves' ophthalmopathy. The nucleotides are TGTGCCACCGGGGGACAGGATAACTATGGCTACACCTTC. Its translation reads: CATGGQDNYGYTF.